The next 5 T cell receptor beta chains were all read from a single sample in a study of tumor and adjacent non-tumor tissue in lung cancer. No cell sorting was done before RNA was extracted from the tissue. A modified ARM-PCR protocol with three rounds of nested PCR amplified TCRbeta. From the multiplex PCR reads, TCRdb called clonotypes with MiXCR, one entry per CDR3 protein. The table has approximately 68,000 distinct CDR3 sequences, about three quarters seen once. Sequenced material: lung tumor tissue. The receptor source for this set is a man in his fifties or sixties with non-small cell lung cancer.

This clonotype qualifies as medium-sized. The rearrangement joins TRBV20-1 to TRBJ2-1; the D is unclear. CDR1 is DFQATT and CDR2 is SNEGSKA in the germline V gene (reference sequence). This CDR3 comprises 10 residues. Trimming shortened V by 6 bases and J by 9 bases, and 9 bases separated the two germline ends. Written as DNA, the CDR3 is TGCAGTGCAACTGAACCTGAGCAGTTCTTC. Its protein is CSATEPEQFF.

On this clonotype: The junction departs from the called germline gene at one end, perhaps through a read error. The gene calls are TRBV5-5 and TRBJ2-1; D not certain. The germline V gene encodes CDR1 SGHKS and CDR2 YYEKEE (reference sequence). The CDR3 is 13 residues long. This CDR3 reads CASSPSSVNDQFF. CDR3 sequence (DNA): TGTGCCAGCAGCCCCTCCAGTGTCAATGACCAGTTCTTC. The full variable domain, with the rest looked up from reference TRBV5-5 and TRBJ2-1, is DAGVTQSPTHLIKTRGQQVTLRCSPISGHKSVSWYQQVLGQGPQFIFQYYEKEERGRGNFPDRFSARQFPNYSSELNVNALLLGDSALYLCASSPSSVNDQFFGPGTRLTVL.

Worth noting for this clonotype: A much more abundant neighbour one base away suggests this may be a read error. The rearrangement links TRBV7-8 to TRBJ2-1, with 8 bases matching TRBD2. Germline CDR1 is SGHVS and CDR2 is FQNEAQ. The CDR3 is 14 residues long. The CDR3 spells CASVTGTSYIEQFF. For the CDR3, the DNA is TGTGCCAGCGTCACCGGGACTAGTTACATTGAGCAGTTCTTC.

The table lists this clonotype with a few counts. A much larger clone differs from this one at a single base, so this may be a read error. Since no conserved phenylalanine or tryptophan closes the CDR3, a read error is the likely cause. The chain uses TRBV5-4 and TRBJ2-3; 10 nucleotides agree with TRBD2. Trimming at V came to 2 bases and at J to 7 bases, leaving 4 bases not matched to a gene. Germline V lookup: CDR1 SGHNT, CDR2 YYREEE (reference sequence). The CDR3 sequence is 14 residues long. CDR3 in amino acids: CASSFPGLANTQYL. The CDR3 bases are TGTGCCAGCAGCTTTCCGGGACTAGCGAATACGCAGTATCTT.

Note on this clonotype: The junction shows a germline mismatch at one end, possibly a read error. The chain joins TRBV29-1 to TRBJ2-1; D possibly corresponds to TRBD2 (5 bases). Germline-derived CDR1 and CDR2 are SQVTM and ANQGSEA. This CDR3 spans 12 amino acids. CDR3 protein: CSIDEGIDEYFF. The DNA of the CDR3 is TGCAGCATTGATGAGGGCATAGATGAGTACTTCTTC.